Presented here are 8 T cell receptor beta chains from one specimen sequenced in a study of shared clonotypes between healthy human individuals. The assay was immunoSEQ multiplex PCR, and TCRdb's table has in-frame clones only and misses some. The data contain 2 million to 2.5 million clones, 85% to 95% of them seen just once; the ten biggest clones take up around 0.4%. Sequences were obtained from naive CD4+ T cells from PBMCs. Subset noted: CD45RA+ positively selected. The receptor set was obtained from a man younger than 30 in good health. Some clones in this sample may be carry-over from other donors' samples.

The rearrangement links TRBV9 to TRBJ2-1; no clear D. The germline CDR1 and CDR2 sequences are SGDLS and YYNGEE. There are 15 residues in the CDR3. The germline V and J ends were trimmed by 0 bases and 6 bases, with 13 bases remaining between them. The CDR3 DNA sequence: TGTGCCAGCAGCGTAGGTAGTAGAACTTCCAATGAGCAGTTCTTC. Translation: CASSVGSRTSNEQFF.

This clone was picked up one time. V gene TRBV28 combines with J gene TRBJ2-1; TRBD2 is a possible D gene (5 bases). Deletions cut 7 bases from V and 10 bases from J, with 17 bases between. This CDR3 has 13 residues. CDR1 is MDHEN and CDR2 is SYDVKM in the germline V gene. Written as DNA, the CDR3 is TGTGCCAGCACTCTCGCCGGGGTGAGGGAGCAGTTCTTC. It is translated as CASTLAGVREQFF.

This rearrangement joins TRBV7-8 to TRBJ1-1; D unclear. Germline-derived CDR1 and CDR2 are SGHVS and FQNEAQ. The CDR3 extends over 12 amino acids. Trimming took off 1 base at V and 4 bases at J, with 4 bases between the two ends. In DNA, the CDR3 is TGTGCCAGCAGCTTAGGGGTCACTGAAGCTTTCTTT. Translation: CASSLGVTEAFF.

The chain employs TRBV19 and TRBJ1-1; the D is unclear. The CDR3 is 15 residues long. Per the germline V gene, CDR1 is LNHDA and CDR2 is SQIVND (reference sequence). V was shortened by 6 bases and J by 5 bases, with 19 bases between the two germline ends. The CDR3 sequence: CASRLDGPRGTEAFF. The CDR3 DNA is TGTGCCAGTAGGCTGGACGGTCCCCGTGGGACTGAAGCTTTCTTT. Based on the CDR3 plus reference TRBV19 and TRBJ1-1, the full variable domain is DGGITQSPKYLFRKEGQNVTLSCEQNLNHDAMYWYRQDPGQGLRLIYYSQIVNDFQKGDIAEGYSVSREKKESFPLTVTSAQKNPTAFYLCASRLDGPRGTEAFFGQGTRLTVV.

The CDR3 here is CASSSSGLAGAPYEQYF. CDR3 sequence (DNA): TGTGCCAGCAGCTCATCGGGACTAGCGGGAGCTCCCTACGAGCAGTACTTC. This chain connects TRBV7-9 to TRBJ2-7, with 14 bases lining up with TRBD2. This CDR3 has 17 amino acids. Germline assignment: CDR1 SEHNR and CDR2 FQNEAQ (reference sequence). With V trimmed by 4 bases and J by 2 bases, 7 bases remained unmatched.

This sequence joins TRBV7-3 and TRBJ1-2; D not resolved. Trimming stripped 5 bases from V and 6 bases from J, with 16 bases between. This CDR3 region has 14 residues. Germline V gene lookup returns CDR1 SGHTA and CDR2 FQGTGA. The CDR3 loop reads CASSPGPAADGYTF. Here the CDR3 DNA reads TGTGCCAGCAGCCCCGGACCGGCAGCCGATGGCTACACCTTC.

Points on this clone: The junction does not match germline at one end; this may be a read error. The J gene is TRBJ2-3, the V gene TRBV19; a possible D gene is TRBD2 (6 bases). This CDR3 comprises 13 residues. The germline CDR1 and CDR2 sequences are LNHDA and SQIVND (reference sequence). The CDR3: CASSQPGTPRGNF. Here the CDR3 DNA reads TGTGCCAGTAGCCAACCCGGGACCCCTCGGGGGAATTTT.

The chain is built from TRBV28 and TRBJ1-3, with 7 bases identical to TRBD1. CDR1 and CDR2 from the germline V gene are MDHEN and SYDVKM. The CDR3 runs to 16 residues. The V and J ends lost 5 bases and 4 bases, in that order; junction bases with no gene match: 11. CDR3 DNA: TGTGCCAGCAGTCCTTTTACAGGGGCAGTAGGAAACACCATATATTTT. It codes for CASSPFTGAVGNTIYF.